The 8 T cell receptor beta chains below come from one sample, sequenced in a study of blood T cells in healthy people across ages. Primers used in a second PCR of roughly 6 to 12 cycles were a sample-barcoded 5' primer and a J-beta primer mix. Via MiXCR, TCRdb re-called the 5' RACE reads, giving one row per CDR3 protein. The data show roughly 500,000 distinct CDR3 sequences, more than 20% seen once. These data are also associated with another study on T cells of mothers and their children.

The sample taken for sequencing was blood. These receptors all come from a boy aged 10-17 years in good health.

This clonotype was found once. The V gene is TRBV5-5, the J gene TRBJ2-4, with 10 bases aligning to TRBD2. In germline, CDR1 is SGHKS, CDR2 YYEKEE (reference sequence). V dropped 2 bases and J dropped 0; count of bases not matched to a gene: 8. The CDR3 spans 18 residues. The CDR3 DNA reads as TGTGCCAGCAGCTTTTCCAGCGGGGGGGCGAAAGCCAAAAACATTCAGTACTTC. Protein sequence: CASSFSSGGAKAKNIQYF.

J is TRBJ2-2 and V is TRBV7-2, with a weak D call TRBD2 (6 bases). The CDR3 runs to 17 residues. Germline V CDR1 and CDR2: SGHTA, FQGNSA. The germline V and J ends were trimmed by 0 bases and 0 bases, with 11 bases remaining between them. The CDR3 loop is CASSLALGSTNTGELFF. CDR3 bases: TGTGCCAGCAGCTTAGCGCTCGGGAGTACGAACACCGGGGAGCTGTTTTTT.

This clonotype came up a few times. This chain uses TRBV29-1 with TRBJ2-7; TRBD2 is a possible D gene (7 bases). The V end was cut by 6 bases, the J end by 2 bases, with 20 bases between. The CDR3 runs 15 residues. CDR1 is SQVTM and CDR2 is ANQGSEA in the germline V gene. The CDR3 loop reads CSVAIAGALTYEQYF. In nucleotides, the CDR3 is TGCAGCGTCGCTATTGCGGGGGCCCTAACCTACGAGCAGTACTTC.

As DNA, the CDR3 is TGTGCCAGCAGCCCCTTAGGTACAGGGACCTACGAGCAGTACTTC. Its protein is CASSPLGTGTYEQYF. The chain has TRBV7-8 and TRBJ2-7; perhaps TRBD1 as D (6 bases). This CDR3 has 15 residues. The ends were cut back, 5 bases at V and 2 bases at J, with 16 bases in the middle. The V gene's germline CDR1 is SGHVS and CDR2 FQNEAQ.

This clonotype came up many times. This chain joins TRBV6-4 and TRBJ2-3; D is perhaps TRBD2 (5 bases). The CDR3 extends over 13 amino acids. V was pared by 4 bases and J by 3 bases, with 8 bases between. Germline CDR1 and CDR2: MRHNA and SNTAGT. The CDR3 region has the DNA TGTGCCAGCAGTGCGACGGGGACAGATACGCAGTATTTT. Translated: CASSATGTDTQYF.

This clonotype appeared a few times. The CDR3 DNA reads as TGTGCCACACGACAGGGACTAGCGGGAGTAAGGAAGACCCAGTACTTC. It specifies CATRQGLAGVRKTQYF. The chain links TRBV2 to TRBJ2-5; 14 nucleotides align to TRBD2. The V gene end was trimmed by 10 bases and the J gene end by 6 bases; junction bases not matched to a gene: 13. Germline assignment: CDR1 SNHLY and CDR2 FYNNEI. The CDR3 sequence is 16 residues long.

This clonotype has a handful of counts. The rearrangement uses TRBV7-8 and TRBJ2-1; 9 nucleotides match TRBD1. V dropped 1 base and J dropped 0; count of bases not matched to a gene: 4. The germline CDR1 and CDR2 sequences are SGHVS and FQNEAQ. The CDR3 runs to 17 residues. The CDR3 DNA reads TGTGCCAGCAGCTTAGACGGGACAGGGAGCTCCTACAATGAGCAGTTCTTC. It specifies CASSLDGTGSSYNEQFF.

This clonotype occurred a few times. The V gene is TRBV11-2, the J gene TRBJ2-5; D is tentatively TRBD1 or TRBD2 (5 bases each). The CDR3 has 16 residues. With 2 bases removed from V and 5 bases from J, the gap between germline ends came to 18 bases. Germline V CDR1 and CDR2: SGHAT, FQNNGV. CDR3 in DNA: TGTGCCAGCAGCTTAAAAACCGGGGCGGCTGGGGAGACCCAGTACTTC. This encodes CASSLKTGAAGETQYF. Combining the CDR3 with reference TRBV11-2 and TRBJ2-5 gives the whole variable domain EAGVAQSPRYKIIEKRQSVAFWCNPISGHATLYWYQQILGQGPKLLIQFQNNGVVDDSQLPKDRFSAERLKGVDSTLKIQPAKLEDSAVYLCASSLKTGAAGETQYFGPGTRLLVL.